This TCR beta chain was documented in a study of identical twins. V was clipped by 6 bases and J by 4 bases, with 15 bases between them. CDR3 length equals 14 residues. Germline loops: CDR1 DFQATT, CDR2 SNEGSKA (reference sequence). This clonotype showed up just a few times. TCRdb re-derived calls from the 5' RACE reads in MiXCR, one entry per CDR3 protein. The sample holds some 760,000 distinct CDR3 sequences; 18% are singletons and the top ten take under 15%. These data also formed part of another study, on T cells expressing NK-cell markers. Turning to that study: Beta-chain profiling covered CD3+CD56+NKG2C+, CD3+CD56+NKG2C- and CD3+CD56-NKG2C+ sorted subsets. Serological testing identified most of the eight sequenced donors as HCMV-seropositive and one as seronegative.

This TCR was recovered from a woman aged 18-29 years in good health. The rearrangement links TRBV20-1 to TRBJ2-2; D tentatively fits TRBD1 or TRBD2 (5 bases each). Sample: PBMCs. The CDR3: CSATGTLGTGELFF. For the CDR3, the DNA is TGCAGTGCCACCGGGACGCTAGGCACCGGGGAGCTGTTTTTT.